The clone carrying this T cell receptor (beta chain) was observed at least ten times. The data were taken from a study of blood T cell repertoires in COVID-19. This CDR3 is 15 amino acids long. The trim removed 7 bases at V and 3 bases at J, leaving 5 bases unmatched. Germline V gene data show CDR1 as MDHEN and CDR2 as SYDVKM. Some clones are missing from TCRdb's copy, which holds only in-frame ones; the method was immunoSEQ multiplex PCR. The data show roughly 220,000 clones, with 75% to 85% seen just once and around 7.5% held by the top ten. The gene calls are TRBV28 and TRBJ2-2; 10 bases fit TRBD2. The TCR originated in a woman older than 75 with COVID-19, enrolled during active disease. The specimen sequenced was peripheral blood. The CDR3 region has the DNA TGTGCCAGCAAGGGGACTAGCGTATACACCGGGGAGCTGTTTTTT. Translating gives CASKGTSVYTGELFF. Using reference TRBV28 and TRBJ2-2 for the parts outside the CDR3, the full variable domain is DVKVTQSSRYLVKRTGEKVFLECVQDMDHENMFWYRQDPGLGLRLIYFSYDVKMKEKGDIPEGYSVSREKKERFSLILESASTNQTSMYLCASKGTSVYTGELFFGEGSRLTVL.